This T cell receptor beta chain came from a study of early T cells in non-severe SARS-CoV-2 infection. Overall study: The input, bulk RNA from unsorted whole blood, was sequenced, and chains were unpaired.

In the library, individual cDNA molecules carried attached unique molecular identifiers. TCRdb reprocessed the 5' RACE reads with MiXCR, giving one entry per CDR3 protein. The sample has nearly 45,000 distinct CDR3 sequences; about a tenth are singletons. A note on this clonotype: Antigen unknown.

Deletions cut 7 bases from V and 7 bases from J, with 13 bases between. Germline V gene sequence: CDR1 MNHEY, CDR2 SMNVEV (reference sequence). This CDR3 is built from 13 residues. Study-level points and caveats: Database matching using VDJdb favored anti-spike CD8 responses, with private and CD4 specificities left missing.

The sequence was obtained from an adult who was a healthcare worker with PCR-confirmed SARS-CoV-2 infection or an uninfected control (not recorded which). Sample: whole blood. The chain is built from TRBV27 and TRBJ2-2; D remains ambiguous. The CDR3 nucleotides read TGTGCCAGCAACTTTCAGGCCCGCGGGGAGCTGTTTTTT. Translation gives CASNFQARGELFF.